One sample yielded the 22 T cell receptor beta chains listed below, sequenced in a study of CD8 T cells in ankylosing spondylitis. Study observations and caveats: Ankylosing spondylitis blood seemed to carry a telltale TCR beta motif made of fewer than 10 highly homologous variants.

In TCRdb, the 5' RACE reads were re-called with MiXCR into one record per CDR3 protein. This sample has 450,000 to 550,000 distinct CDR3 sequences; over 4% occur once, and the top ten carry 3% to 4.5%. For these receptors, no antigen is known. Sequencing was carried out using blood, either unsorted or a sorted T cell fraction (not recorded which). These receptors all come from a male donor with ankylosing spondylitis.

The rearrangement uses TRBV9 and TRBJ2-1; unclear D gene. Germline CDR1 SGDLS, CDR2 YYNGEE. CDR3 length: 16 residues. V dropped 0 bases and J dropped 0 bases, with 10 bases sitting between them. The CDR3 bases are TGTGCCAGCAGCGTAGCGCGGAATAGCTCCTACAATGAGCAGTTCTTC. It translates to CASSVARNSSYNEQFF.

This clonotype was observed at least ten times. This chain joins TRBV10-2 and TRBJ2-1; 9 bases align to TRBD2. Germline trimming cut 2 bases from V and 7 bases from J; bases unmatched to any gene: 15. The CDR3 consists of 18 residues. The V gene's germline CDR1 is WSHSY and CDR2 SAAADI. The CDR3 sequence is CASSEAGWGTSRRNEQFF. As DNA, the CDR3 is TGCGCCAGCAGTGAGGCGGGGTGGGGGACTAGCCGGAGAAATGAGCAGTTCTTC.

The genes are TRBV6-2 or TRBV6-3 and TRBJ2-4; D is undetermined. The germline gives CDR1 MNHEY, CDR2 SVGEGT. Trimming shortened V by 5 bases and J by 0 bases, and 20 bases separated the two germline ends. This CDR3 is 18 amino acids long. The CDR3 sequence is CASSKGHRGSLAKNIQYF. The DNA for the CDR3 is TGTGCCAGCAGTAAGGGCCATCGAGGCAGTCTAGCCAAAAACATTCAGTACTTC.

The chain combines TRBV5-1 with TRBJ2-1; 7 nucleotides line up with TRBD2. The trim removed 4 bases at V and 3 bases at J, leaving 7 bases unmatched. The germline V gene has CDR1 SGHRS and CDR2 YFSETQ. The CDR3 is made up of 15 amino acids. CDR3 sequence reads: CASSLGLVDYNEQFF. In DNA, the CDR3 is TGCGCCAGCAGCCTCGGACTAGTGGACTACAATGAGCAGTTCTTC.

As for this clonotype: A read error is possible here, since a much larger clone lies one base away. The chain employs TRBV12-3 or TRBV12-4 and TRBJ1-1; D is ambiguous. This CDR3 region has 15 residues. The ends were cut back, 4 bases at V and 4 bases at J, with 16 bases in the middle. In DNA, the CDR3 is TGTGCCAGCAGTTCCGTAGAAGCCATGGGCACTGAAGCTTTCTTT. It specifies CASSSVEAMGTEAFF.

This clonotype has ten or more counts. This rearrangement joins TRBV27 to TRBJ2-5, with no clear D. CDR3 size: 17 residues. From germline, CDR1 is MNHEY and CDR2 SMNVEV (reference sequence). V was shortened by 7 bases and J by 4 bases, with 25 bases between the two germline ends. CDR3 DNA: TGTGCCAGCAAGGGTTTGGTTCGGTGGGGTAGTGGAGAGACCCAGTACTTC. It specifies CASKGLVRWGSGETQYF.

This clonotype was found many times. This chain joins TRBV20-1 and TRBJ2-5; TRBD2 aligns across 9 bases. The germline gives CDR1 DFQATT, CDR2 SNEGSKA (reference sequence). The CDR3 sequence is 17 residues long. Written as DNA, the CDR3 is TGCAGGGCCTACGCGGGTAGCGGGAGAGCCGGGGGGGAGACCCAGTACTTC. Translating it yields CRAYAGSGRAGGETQYF.

This clonotype has ten or more counts. V gene TRBV20-1 combines with J gene TRBJ1-5; 7 nucleotides align to TRBD1. The CDR3 is 12 amino acids. Trimming took 5 bases from V and 7 from J; bases not matched to a gene: 5. Germline V gives CDR1 DFQATT, CDR2 SNEGSKA (reference sequence). CDR3 DNA sequence: TGCAGTGCTCAGGAGGGGGCCCAGCCCCAGCATTTT. Protein product: CSAQEGAQPQHF.

This chain connects TRBV20-1 to TRBJ2-7; D perhaps matches TRBD1 (6 bases). V was trimmed by 6 bases and J by 3 bases, leaving 15 bases between them. The CDR3 consists of 13 residues. The germline V gene encodes CDR1 DFQATT and CDR2 SNEGSKA (reference sequence). CDR3 DNA sequence: TGCAGTGCGAGACGGACAGTTGACTACGAGCAGTACTTC. Protein sequence: CSARRTVDYEQYF.

This clonotype was observed many times. This chain joins TRBV5-5 and TRBJ2-3; 9 bases are a match to TRBD2. CDR3 size: 18 residues. The J segment lost 3 bases and the V segment lost 2 bases, leaving 13 bases of the junction unmatched. The V gene's germline CDR1 is SGHKS and CDR2 YYEKEE (reference sequence). CDR3 loop: CASSFAPGGGVGTDTQYF. CDR3 nucleotides: TGTGCCAGCAGCTTCGCCCCGGGCGGGGGGGTCGGTACAGATACGCAGTATTTT.

This clonotype was detected many times. The gene calls are TRBV24-1 and TRBJ1-4, with D maybe TRBD1 (5 bases). Germline V gene lookup returns CDR1 KGHDR and CDR2 SFDVKD. V was pared by 2 bases and J by 7 bases, with 13 bases between. The CDR3 contains 15 residues. The CDR3 coding sequence is TGTGCCACCAGTGATTCGGCAGGGCGCGGTGAAAAACTGTTTTTT. It yields the protein CATSDSAGRGEKLFF.

The table lists this clonotype with many counts. The rearrangement joins TRBV7-9 to TRBJ2-7; D might be TRBD1 (5 bases). The CDR3 covers 14 residues. The germline V and J ends were trimmed by 1 base and 4 bases, with 11 bases remaining between them. Per the germline V gene, CDR1 is SEHNR and CDR2 is FQNEAQ (reference sequence). CDR3 loop: CASSLGQGLYEQYF. The CDR3 DNA reads as TGTGCCAGCAGCTTAGGGCAGGGCCTTTACGAGCAGTACTTC.

There are many counts of this clonotype. The J gene is TRBJ2-7, the V gene TRBV29-1; 8 bases fit TRBD2. V lost 4 bases to trimming and J lost 5 bases; unmatched junction nucleotides: 13. The CDR3 totals 15 residues. Germline V CDR1 and CDR2: SQVTM, ANQGSEA. The CDR3, as DNA: TGCAGCGTTGGATTAGGTCGGGAGGGAGGCGACGAGCAGTACTTC. Translated, it gives CSVGLGREGGDEQYF.

The sample holds many counts of this clonotype. The CDR3 DNA reads as TGTGCCAGCACCTACCCGGGGAGGAATGAGCAGTTCTTC. Its protein product is CASTYPGRNEQFF. The chain couples TRBV6-1 to TRBJ2-1; D might be TRBD2 (6 bases). Germline CDR1 reads MNHNS; CDR2 reads SASEGT. V was clipped by 7 bases and J by 7 bases, with 14 bases between them. This CDR3 is built from 13 residues.

The table lists this clonotype with a few counts. The chain employs TRBV3-1 and TRBJ2-1; D might be TRBD2 (6 bases). V was pared by 0 bases and J by 10 bases, with 13 bases between. Germline V lookup: CDR1 LGHDT, CDR2 YNNKEL (reference sequence). The CDR3 is 14 amino acids. This CDR3 reads CASSQDKLAGEQFF. DNA for the CDR3: TGTGCCAGCAGCCAAGATAAACTAGCCGGAGAGCAGTTCTTC.

This clonotype was observed a handful of times. The chain has TRBV7-9 and TRBJ2-7; the D gene is possibly TRBD1 (6 bases). The germline V gene has CDR1 SEHNR and CDR2 FQNEAQ (reference sequence). Trimming left V 3 bases short and J 1 base short, with 13 bases between. This CDR3 contains 15 residues. This CDR3 reads CASSLTIGQSYEQYF. In DNA form, the CDR3 reads TGTGCCAGCAGCTTGACAATCGGACAGTCCTACGAGCAGTACTTC.

In this sample, this clonotype turned up many times. This chain connects TRBV7-9 to TRBJ2-3; 13 nucleotides agree with TRBD2. J was trimmed by 3 bases and V by 5 bases; bases with no gene match: 8. The germline CDR1 and CDR2 sequences are SEHNR and FQNEAQ (reference sequence). The CDR3 runs 17 residues. The CDR3 coding sequence is TGTGCCAGCAGCCTCGGACTAGCGGGAGTAATAACAGATACGCAGTATTTT. This sequence encodes CASSLGLAGVITDTQYF.

This clonotype was detected many times. V gene TRBV7-9 combines with J gene TRBJ2-3; a possible D gene is TRBD1 (6 bases). The V end was cut by 10 bases, the J end by 0 bases, with 14 bases between. The CDR3 has 14 residues. The V gene's germline CDR1 is SEHNR and CDR2 FQNEAQ (reference sequence). The CDR3 nucleotides read TGTGCCACCCACAGGGATTCCAGCACAGATACGCAGTATTTT. Amino acid sequence: CATHRDSSTDTQYF.

This clonotype was recorded many times. The chain joins TRBV29-1 to TRBJ2-1; D possibly corresponds to TRBD1 (6 bases). The CDR3 is 14 amino acids. V was trimmed by 5 bases and J by 3 bases, leaving 14 bases between them. CDR1 is SQVTM, CDR2 ANQGSEA, per germline. In nucleotides, the CDR3 is TGCAGCGTTCTTAAGGACAGAGACTACAATGAGCAGTTCTTC. This codes for CSVLKDRDYNEQFF.

This clonotype was recorded many times. This sequence joins TRBV7-2 and TRBJ1-1; D is uncertain. V lost 5 bases, J lost 1 base, and 11 bases lay in between. The length of the CDR3 is 14 residues. The germline CDR1 and CDR2 sequences are SGHTA and FQGNSA. CDR3 bases: TGTGCCAGCAGCCGTGAGAGTCAGAACACTGAAGCTTTCTTT. Encoded protein: CASSRESQNTEAFF.

This clonotype was seen many times. The chain links TRBV29-1 to TRBJ1-2; a possible D gene is TRBD1 (5 bases). The germline V gene has CDR1 SQVTM and CDR2 ANQGSEA. V lost 1 base, J lost 8 bases, and 20 bases lay in between. This CDR3 comprises 15 residues. Here the CDR3 reads CSVEAGTTGSGGYTF. CDR3 sequence (DNA): TGCAGCGTTGAAGCTGGGACTACGGGTTCGGGCGGCTACACCTTC.

This clonotype showed up many times. The rearrangement joins TRBV7-2 to TRBJ1-2; no clear D. Germline assignment: CDR1 SGHTA and CDR2 FQGNSA. The CDR3 consists of 12 residues. V lost 6 bases and J lost 4, with 9 bases in between. The CDR3 protein is CASSYSLYGYTF. The CDR3 region has the DNA TGTGCCAGCAGTTACAGTCTCTATGGCTACACCTTC.